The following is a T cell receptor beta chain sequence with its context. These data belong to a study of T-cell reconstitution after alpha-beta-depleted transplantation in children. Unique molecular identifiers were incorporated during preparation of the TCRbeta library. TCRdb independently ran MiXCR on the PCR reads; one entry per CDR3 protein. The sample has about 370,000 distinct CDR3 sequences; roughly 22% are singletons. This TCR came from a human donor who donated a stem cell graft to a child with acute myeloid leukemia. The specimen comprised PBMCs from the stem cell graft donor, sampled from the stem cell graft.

The CDR3 DNA is TGTGCCAGCGGGGACAGGGCCATGAACACTGAAGCTTTCTTT. This sequence encodes CASGDRAMNTEAFF. The genes are TRBV12-3 or TRBV12-4 and TRBJ1-1, with 9 nucleotides matching TRBD1. This CDR3 is built from 14 residues. V dropped 8 bases and J dropped 0; count of bases not matched to a gene: 4.